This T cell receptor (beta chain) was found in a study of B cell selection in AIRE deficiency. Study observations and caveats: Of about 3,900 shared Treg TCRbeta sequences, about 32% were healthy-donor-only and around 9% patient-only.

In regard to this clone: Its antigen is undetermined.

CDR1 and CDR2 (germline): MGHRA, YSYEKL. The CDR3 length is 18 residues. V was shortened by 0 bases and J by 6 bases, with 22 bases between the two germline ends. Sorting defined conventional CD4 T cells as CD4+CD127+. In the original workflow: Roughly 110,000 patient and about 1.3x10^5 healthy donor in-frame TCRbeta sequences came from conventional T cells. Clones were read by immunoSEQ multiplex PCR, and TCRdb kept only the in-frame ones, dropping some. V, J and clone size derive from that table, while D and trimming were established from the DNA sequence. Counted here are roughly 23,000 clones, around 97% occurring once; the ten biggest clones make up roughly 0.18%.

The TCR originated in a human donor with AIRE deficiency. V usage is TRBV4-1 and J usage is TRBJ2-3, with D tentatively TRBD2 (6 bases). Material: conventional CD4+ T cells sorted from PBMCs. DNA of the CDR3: TGCGCCAGCAGCCAAGATCGGGGAGGTTTCCCCCCAGGTGATACGCAGTATTTT. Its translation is CASSQDRGGFPPGDTQYF.